The rows below give T cell receptor beta chains drawn from one sample of a study of cytomegalovirus exposure and HLA in healthy donors. This table comes from immunoSEQ multiplex PCR, and its TCRdb copy is limited to in-frame clones, with some not included. This table has some 100,000 clones, roughly 75% appearing once. Sequenced sample: PBMCs. All receptors derive from a male donor in good health and CMV-seropositive. The CDR3 runs from the conserved cysteine through the conserved F or W. D genes are given only for firm matches. The size field is filled for only some rows; it gives once, few, many or a size class.

clone size	J gene	D gene	V gene	CDR3 DNA	CDR3 protein
.	TRBJ1-2	TRBD1	TRBV6-1	TGTGCCAGCAGTTTAAGGGACAGTTTGATCTATGGCTACACCTTC	CASSLRDSLIYGYTF
once	TRBJ1-1	.	TRBV28	TGTGCCAGCAGTTACCGCAGGGTTACGAACACTGAAGCTTTCTTT	CASSYRRVTNTEAFF
.	TRBJ1-2	TRBD1	TRBV11-3	TGTGCCAGCAGCGGATCGACAGGGTCTGGCTACACCTTC	CASSGSTGSGYTF
.	TRBJ1-1	.	TRBV9	TGTGCCAGCAGCCCGGGAAAGGGAATGAACACTGAAGCTTTCTTT	CASSPGKGMNTEAFF
.	TRBJ2-2	.	TRBV5-5	TGTGCCAGCACCTACCGACAGGTTACCGGGGAGCTGTTTTTT	CASTYRQVTGELFF
.	TRBJ2-1	.	TRBV7-6	TGTGCCAGCAGCTCCGGAGAGGGAACCCCCTACAATGAGCAGTTCTTC	CASSSGEGTPYNEQFF
.	TRBJ1-4	TRBD1	TRBV5-1	TGCGCCAGCAGCTTGAAACAGGGGTACGAAAAACTGTTTTTT	CASSLKQGYEKLFF
.	TRBJ1-1	.	TRBV4-2	TGTGCCAGCAGCCAGGGGGCCAACACTGAAGCTTTCTTT	CASSQGANTEAFF
few	TRBJ2-1	.	TRBV5-6	TGTGCCACCACTTATGGAGGGAACAATGAGCAGTTCTTC	CATTYGGNNEQFF
.	TRBJ1-3	.	TRBV11-3	TGTGCCAGCAGTTATGTTAGCTCTGGAAACACCATATATTTT	CASSYVSSGNTIYF
.	TRBJ1-3	.	TRBV14	TGTGCCAGCAGCTTTAATCGAAACACCATATATTTT	CASSFNRNTIYF
.	TRBJ1-2	.	TRBV7-2	TGTGCCAGCAGCTTAAGCAGGGCTAACTATGGCTACACCTTC	CASSLSRANYGYTF
.	TRBJ1-1	.	TRBV27	TGTGCCAGCAGTTTATCGCGGGGAGGAACTGAAGCTTTCTTT	CASSLSRGGTEAFF
.	TRBJ2-1	TRBD1	TRBV11-2	TGTGCCAGCAGCACCGACAGGGGTAATGAGCAGTTCTTC	CASSTDRGNEQFF
.	TRBJ2-5	.	TRBV5-1	TGCGCCAGCAGTCTCAGTGGCGCGGGGGCTGGTGAGACCCAGTACTTC	CASSLSGAGAGETQYF
few	TRBJ1-6	.	TRBV30	TGTGCCTGGAGTCCCCTGGGAGTCAGGGGAAACTATAATTCACCCCTCCACTTT	CAWSPLGVRGNYNSPLHF
.	TRBJ1-5	TRBD1	TRBV10-3	TGTGCCATCAGCCCGGACAGGGGAAATCAGCCCCAGCATTTT	CAISPDRGNQPQHF
once	TRBJ2-1	TRBD2	TRBV7-2	TGTGCCAGCAGCACCTCTAGCGGGGGCTCCTACAATGAGCAGTTCTTC	CASSTSSGGSYNEQFF
.	TRBJ2-1	.	TRBV30	TGTGCCTGGAGGGGGGTGCAAGGGGACTGGGGGTTCTTC	CAWRGVQGDWGFF
.	TRBJ2-7	.	TRBV7-8	TGTGCCAGCAGTCGGGGAGTGGACCGGCGCTCCTACGAGCAGTACTTC	CASSRGVDRRSYEQYF
.	TRBJ1-1	.	TRBV2	TGTGCCAGCAGTGATCGCGGTGTCACTGAAGCTTTCTTT	CASSDRGVTEAFF
.	TRBJ2-3	TRBD1	TRBV29-1	TGCAGCGTTGAAGATCAACAGGGGGATACGCAGTATTTT	CSVEDQQGDTQYF
.	TRBJ1-1	TRBD1	TRBV18	TGTGCCAGCTCCCCGGGACAGGGGGATGCTTTCTTT	CASSPGQGDAFF
.	TRBJ2-5	TRBD2	TRBV5-6	TGTGCCAGCAGCTTGACTAGCGGGGCCCAAGAGACCCAGTACTTC	CASSLTSGAQETQYF
once	TRBJ2-7	.	TRBV27	TGTGCCAGCAGTGTGACCGGGGGAGCGTACGAGCAGTACTTC	CASSVTGGAYEQYF
.	TRBJ2-7	.	TRBV7-2	TGTGCCAGCAGCGCAGGGGTATTATCCTACGAGCAGTACTTC	CASSAGVLSYEQYF
.	TRBJ1-1	.	TRBV2	TGTGCCAGCAAGTGGGGGGGCGTCAAAGCTTTCTTT	CASKWGGVKAFF
.	TRBJ2-1	.	TRBV7-2	TGTGCCGGCAGCCCAAATAGAGCGGCTGTTGAGCAGTTCTTC	CAGSPNRAAVEQFF
.	TRBJ2-1	.	TRBV6-6	TGTGCCAGCAGTGTCGGGAAAGGGTACAATGAGCAGTTCTTC	CASSVGKGYNEQFF
.	TRBJ2-7	.	TRBV6-5	TGTGCCAGCAGTTACGCGCGTTACTACGAGCAGTACTTC	CASSYARYYEQYF
.	TRBJ2-7	.	TRBV12-5	TGTGCTAGTGGTCAACCGGGACTGGCCCCCGAGCAGTACTTC	CASGQPGLAPEQYF
.	TRBJ2-1	TRBD1	TRBV5-1	TGCGCCAGCAGCCCGGACAGGAACTACAATGAGCAGTTCTTC	CASSPDRNYNEQFF
.	TRBJ1-1	.	TRBV29-1	TGCAGCGTAGCTCGACAGCGCAACACTGAAGCTTTCTTT	CSVARQRNTEAFF
.	TRBJ2-1	TRBD2	TRBV11-3	TGTGCCAGCAGCTTAGCCGGGACTAGCGGGGGGGCGGTACGGAATGAGCAGTTCTTC	CASSLAGTSGGAVRNEQFF
.	TRBJ1-1	TRBD1	TRBV4-3	TGCGCCAGCAGCCAAGATCTTGGGACAGGGAAAGCTTTCTTT	CASSQDLGTGKAFF
.	TRBJ1-2	.	TRBV20-1	TGCAGTGCTAGAGATCGGGATTTGGTATTCTTC	CSARDRDLVFF
.	TRBJ1-1	.	TRBV7-6	TGTGCCAGCAGCTTGGGGGCCACTGAAGCTTTCTTT	CASSLGATEAFF